This TCR beta chain emerged from a study of CD8+CD57+ T cells in acquired aplastic anemia. In the study overall: Yields of DNA that came from sorted CD4+ and CD8+ cells averaged roughly 3.2 ug.

Findings and caveats of the study: Patients and controls shared over 25 CD8+ CDR3 sequences. Significant differences in CD8+ Simpson's diversity were not observed between patients and controls.

Turning to this clonotype: Its antigen is not identified.

The CDR3 extends over 16 amino acids. Germline lookup yields CDR1 SEHNR and CDR2 FQNEAQ (reference sequence). V shed 5 bases and J 1 base; nucleotides not matched to a gene: 7. Genomic DNA provided the template from which TCR beta VDJ and CDR3 profiles were obtained. TCRdb recomputed calls from the reads with MiXCR, one row per CDR3 protein. The sample contains under 200,000 distinct CDR3 sequences, 50% to 75% of which appear only once. The J gene is TRBJ2-5, the V gene TRBV7-9; 10 bases map to TRBD2. The sequencing sample was made of sorted CD4+, CD8+, or CD8+CD57+ T cells (not recorded which) from PBMCs. The TCR originated in a human donor with severe aplastic anemia or a healthy control (not recorded which). CDR3 in DNA: TGTGCCAGCAGCCGGGAACTAGCGGGGTTCCAAGAGACCCAGTACTTC. This translates into CASSRELAGFQETQYF.